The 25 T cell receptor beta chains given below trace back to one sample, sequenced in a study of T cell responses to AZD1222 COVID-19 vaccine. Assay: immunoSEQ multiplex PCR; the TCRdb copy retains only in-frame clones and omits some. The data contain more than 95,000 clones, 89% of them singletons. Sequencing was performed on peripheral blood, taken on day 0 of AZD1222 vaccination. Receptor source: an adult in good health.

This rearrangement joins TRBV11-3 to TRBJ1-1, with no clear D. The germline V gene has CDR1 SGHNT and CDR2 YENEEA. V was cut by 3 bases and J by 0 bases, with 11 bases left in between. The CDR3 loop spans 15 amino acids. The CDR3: CASSLGGKVNTEAFF. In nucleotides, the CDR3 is TGTGCCAGCAGCTTGGGCGGTAAAGTGAACACTGAAGCTTTCTTT.

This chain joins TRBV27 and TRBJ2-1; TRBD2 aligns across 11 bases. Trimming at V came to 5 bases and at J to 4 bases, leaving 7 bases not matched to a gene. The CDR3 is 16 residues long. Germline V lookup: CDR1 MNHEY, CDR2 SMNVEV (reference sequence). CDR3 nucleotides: TGTGCCAGCAGTCCGAAGGGACTAGCGGAGTACAATGAGCAGTTCTTC. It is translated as CASSPKGLAEYNEQFF.

The CDR3 sequence is CASSKVSQGANTEAFF. Here the CDR3 DNA reads TGTGCCAGCAGCAAAGTTTCACAGGGGGCTAACACTGAAGCTTTCTTT. V gene TRBV21-1 combines with J gene TRBJ1-1; the table's D call of TRBD1 was not tested on the DNA. TRBV21-1 is labeled a pseudogene. This CDR3 region has 16 residues.

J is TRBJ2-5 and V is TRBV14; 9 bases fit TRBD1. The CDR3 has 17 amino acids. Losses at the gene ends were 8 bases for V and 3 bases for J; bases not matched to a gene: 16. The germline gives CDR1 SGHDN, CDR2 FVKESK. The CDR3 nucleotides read TGTGCCAGCCCTCCGGACAGGGGAGAAGGGCTTGAAGAGACCCAGTACTTC. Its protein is CASPPDRGEGLEETQYF.

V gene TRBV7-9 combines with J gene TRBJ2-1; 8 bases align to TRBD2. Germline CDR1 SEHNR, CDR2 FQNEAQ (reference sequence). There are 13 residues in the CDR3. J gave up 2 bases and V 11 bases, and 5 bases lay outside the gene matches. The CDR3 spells CAAFSGTYNEQFF. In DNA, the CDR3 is TGTGCCGCTTTTAGCGGGACCTACAATGAGCAGTTCTTC.

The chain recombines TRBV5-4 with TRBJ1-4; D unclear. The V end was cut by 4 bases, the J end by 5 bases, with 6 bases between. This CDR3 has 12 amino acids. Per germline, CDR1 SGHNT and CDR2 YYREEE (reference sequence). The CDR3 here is CASSRENEKLFF. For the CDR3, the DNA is TGTGCCAGCAGCAGGGAAAATGAAAAACTGTTTTTT. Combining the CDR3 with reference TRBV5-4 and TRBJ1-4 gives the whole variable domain ETGVTQSPTHLIKTRGQQVTLRCSSQSGHNTVSWYQQALGQGPQFIFQYYREEENGRGNFPPRFSGLQFPNYSSELNVNALELDDSALYLCASSRENEKLFFGSGTQLSVL.

The CDR3 sequence: CASSPTTGLSYNEQFF. In DNA form, the CDR3 reads TGTGCCAGCAGCCCCACGACAGGGCTTTCCTACAATGAGCAGTTCTTC. The chain carries TRBV21-1 and TRBJ2-1; TRBD1 is the table's D call and was not checked against the DNA. TRBV21-1 is designated a pseudogene. The CDR3 has 16 residues.

CDR3 bases: TGTGCCAGCAGCTTAGTTCCAGGGGGGAATAATTCACCCCTCCACTTT. Translating gives CASSLVPGGNNSPLHF. This sequence joins TRBV7-9 and TRBJ1-6; 7 bases are shared with TRBD1. Germline lookup yields CDR1 SEHNR and CDR2 FQNEAQ (reference sequence). V dropped 1 base and J dropped 5; count of bases not matched to a gene: 5. This CDR3 has 16 residues.

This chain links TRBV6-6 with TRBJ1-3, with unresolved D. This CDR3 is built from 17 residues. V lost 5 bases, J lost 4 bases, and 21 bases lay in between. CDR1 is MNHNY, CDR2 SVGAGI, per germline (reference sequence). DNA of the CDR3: TGTGCCAGCAGTCTACTGCCTGGATCTGGAGCGGGAAACACCATATATTTT. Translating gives CASSLLPGSGAGNTIYF.

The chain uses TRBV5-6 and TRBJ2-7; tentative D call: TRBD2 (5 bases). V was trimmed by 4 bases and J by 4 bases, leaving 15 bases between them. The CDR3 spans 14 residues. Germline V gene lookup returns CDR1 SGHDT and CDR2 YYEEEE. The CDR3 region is CASSVLGGVYEQYF. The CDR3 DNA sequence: TGTGCCAGCAGCGTACTAGGTGGAGTATACGAGCAGTACTTC.

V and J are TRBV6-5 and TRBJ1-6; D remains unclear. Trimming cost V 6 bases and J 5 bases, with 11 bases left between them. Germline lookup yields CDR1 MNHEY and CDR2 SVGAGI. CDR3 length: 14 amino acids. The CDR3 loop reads CASSMDRDNSPLHF. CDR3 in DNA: TGTGCCAGCAGCATGGACCGAGATAATTCACCCCTCCACTTT.

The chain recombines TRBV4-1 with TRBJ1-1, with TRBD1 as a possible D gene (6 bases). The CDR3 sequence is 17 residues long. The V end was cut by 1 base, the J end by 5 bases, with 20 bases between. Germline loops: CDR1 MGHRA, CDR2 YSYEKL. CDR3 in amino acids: CASSQGGGKLVLTEAFF. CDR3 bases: TGCGCCAGCAGCCAAGGGGGGGGCAAATTGGTGTTAACTGAAGCTTTCTTT.

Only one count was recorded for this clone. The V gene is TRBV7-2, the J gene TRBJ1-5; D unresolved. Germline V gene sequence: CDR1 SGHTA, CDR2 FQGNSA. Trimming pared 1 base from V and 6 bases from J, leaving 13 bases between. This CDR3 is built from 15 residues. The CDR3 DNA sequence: TGTGCCAGCAGCTTAGATAGGGTAACGTTTCAGCCCCAGCATTTT. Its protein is CASSLDRVTFQPQHF.

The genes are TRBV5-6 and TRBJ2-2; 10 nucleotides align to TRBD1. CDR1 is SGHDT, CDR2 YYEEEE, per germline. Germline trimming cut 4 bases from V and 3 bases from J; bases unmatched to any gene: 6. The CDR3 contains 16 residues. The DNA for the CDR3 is TGTGCCAGCAGCCGCCGGGACAGGGGTTACACCGGGGAGCTGTTTTTT. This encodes CASSRRDRGYTGELFF.

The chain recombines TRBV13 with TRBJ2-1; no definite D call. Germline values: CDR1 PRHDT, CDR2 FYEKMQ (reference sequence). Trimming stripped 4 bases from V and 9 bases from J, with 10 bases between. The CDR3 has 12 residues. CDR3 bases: TGTGCCAGCAGCTCCCTAGATCGTGAGCAGTTCTTC. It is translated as CASSSLDREQFF.

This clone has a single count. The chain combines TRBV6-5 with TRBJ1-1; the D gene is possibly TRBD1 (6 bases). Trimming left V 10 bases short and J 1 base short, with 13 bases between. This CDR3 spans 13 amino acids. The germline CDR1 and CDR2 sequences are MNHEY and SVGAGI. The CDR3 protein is CATNQGRNTEAFF. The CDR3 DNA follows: TGTGCCACCAACCAGGGGCGGAACACTGAAGCTTTCTTT.

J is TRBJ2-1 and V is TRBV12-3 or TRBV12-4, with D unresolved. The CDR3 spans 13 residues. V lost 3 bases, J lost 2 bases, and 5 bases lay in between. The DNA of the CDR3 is TGTGCCAGCAGTTTTGTCCCCTACAATGAGCAGTTCTTC. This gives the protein CASSFVPYNEQFF.

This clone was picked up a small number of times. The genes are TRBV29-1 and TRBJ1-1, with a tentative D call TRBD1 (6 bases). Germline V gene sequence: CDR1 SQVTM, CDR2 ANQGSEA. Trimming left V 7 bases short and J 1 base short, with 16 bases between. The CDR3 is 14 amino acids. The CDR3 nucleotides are TGCAGCGCCACCGGACAGTTTTCGAACACTGAAGCTTTCTTT. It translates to CSATGQFSNTEAFF.

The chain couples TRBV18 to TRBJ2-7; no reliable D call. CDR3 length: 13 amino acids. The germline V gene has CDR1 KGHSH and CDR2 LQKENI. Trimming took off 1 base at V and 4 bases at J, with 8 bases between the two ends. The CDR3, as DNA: TGTGCCAGCTCACCACTTACGGGTTACGAGCAGTACTTC. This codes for CASSPLTGYEQYF.

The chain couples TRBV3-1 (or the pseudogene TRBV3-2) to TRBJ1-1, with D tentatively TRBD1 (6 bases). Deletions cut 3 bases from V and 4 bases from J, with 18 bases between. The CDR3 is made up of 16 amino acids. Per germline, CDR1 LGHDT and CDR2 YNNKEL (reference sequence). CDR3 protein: CASSQKSGGIGTEAFF. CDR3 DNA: TGTGCCAGCAGCCAGAAAAGCGGGGGCATTGGCACTGAAGCTTTCTTT.

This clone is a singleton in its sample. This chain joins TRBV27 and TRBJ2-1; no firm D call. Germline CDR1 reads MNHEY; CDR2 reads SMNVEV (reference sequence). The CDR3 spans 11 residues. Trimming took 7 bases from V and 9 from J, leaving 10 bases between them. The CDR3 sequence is CASTHFGEQFF. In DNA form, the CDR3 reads TGTGCCAGCACCCACTTTGGTGAGCAGTTCTTC.

CDR3 sequence reads: CASSARDGAGETQYF. The CDR3 region has the DNA TGTGCCAGCAGCGCACGAGACGGGGCGGGAGAGACCCAGTACTTC. This chain connects TRBV7-3 to TRBJ2-5, with D perhaps being TRBD1 or TRBD2 (5 bases each). Per the germline V gene, CDR1 is SGHTA and CDR2 is FQGTGA. V was cut by 5 bases and J by 4 bases, with 17 bases left in between. The length of the CDR3 is 15 residues.

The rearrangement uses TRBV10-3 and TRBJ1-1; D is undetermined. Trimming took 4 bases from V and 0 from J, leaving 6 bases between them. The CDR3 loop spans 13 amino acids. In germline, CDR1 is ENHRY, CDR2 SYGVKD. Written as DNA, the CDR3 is TGTGCCATCAGTGTGCAAGTGAACACTGAAGCTTTCTTT. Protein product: CAISVQVNTEAFF.

The CDR3 reads CASSEWGATNEKLFF. The CDR3 DNA is TGTGCCAGCAGTGAATGGGGAGCAACTAATGAAAAACTGTTTTTT. The rearrangement joins TRBV6-1 to TRBJ1-4; D ambiguous. Germline CDR1 is MNHNS and CDR2 is SASEGT. The CDR3 has 15 amino acids. The ends were cut back, 2 bases at V and 0 bases at J, with 7 bases in the middle.

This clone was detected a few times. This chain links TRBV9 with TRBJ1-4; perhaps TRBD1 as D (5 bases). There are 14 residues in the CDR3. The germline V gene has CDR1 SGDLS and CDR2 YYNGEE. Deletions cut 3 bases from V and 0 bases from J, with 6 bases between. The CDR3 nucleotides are TGTGCCAGCAGCGGGACAACAACTAATGAAAAACTGTTTTTT. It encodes CASSGTTTNEKLFF.